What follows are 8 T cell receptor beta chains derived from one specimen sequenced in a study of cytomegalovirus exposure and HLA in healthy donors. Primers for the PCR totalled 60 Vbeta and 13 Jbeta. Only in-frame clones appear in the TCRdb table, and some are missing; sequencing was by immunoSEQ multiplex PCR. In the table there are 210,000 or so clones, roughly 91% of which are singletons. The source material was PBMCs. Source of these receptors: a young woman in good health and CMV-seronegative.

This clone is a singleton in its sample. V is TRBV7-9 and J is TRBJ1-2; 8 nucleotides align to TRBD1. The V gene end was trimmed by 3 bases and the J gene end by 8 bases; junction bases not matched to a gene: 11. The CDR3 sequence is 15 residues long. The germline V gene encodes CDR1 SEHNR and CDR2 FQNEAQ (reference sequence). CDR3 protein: CASSFGQGRVGGYTF. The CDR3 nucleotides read TGTGCCAGCAGCTTTGGACAGGGAAGGGTGGGGGGCTACACCTTC.

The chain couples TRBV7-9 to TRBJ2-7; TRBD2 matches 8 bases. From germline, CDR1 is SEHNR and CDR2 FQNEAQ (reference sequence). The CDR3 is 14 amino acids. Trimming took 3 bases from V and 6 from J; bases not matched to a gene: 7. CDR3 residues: CASSFYAGGSEQYF. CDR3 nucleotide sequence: TGTGCCAGCAGCTTCTATGCGGGGGGCAGCGAGCAGTACTTC.

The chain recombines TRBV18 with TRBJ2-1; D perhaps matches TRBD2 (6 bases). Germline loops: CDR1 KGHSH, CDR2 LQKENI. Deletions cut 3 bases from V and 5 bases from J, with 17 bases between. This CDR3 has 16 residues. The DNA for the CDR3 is TGTGCCAGCTCACCGCAACTAGCTAGTACTCACAATGAGCAGTTCTTC. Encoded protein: CASSPQLASTHNEQFF. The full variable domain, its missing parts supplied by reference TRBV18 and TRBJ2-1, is NAGVMQNPRHLVRRRGQEARLRCSPMKGHSHVYWYRQLPEEGLKFMVYLQKENIIDESGMPKERFSAEFPKEGPSILRIQQVVRGDSAAYFCASSPQLASTHNEQFFGPGTRLTVL.

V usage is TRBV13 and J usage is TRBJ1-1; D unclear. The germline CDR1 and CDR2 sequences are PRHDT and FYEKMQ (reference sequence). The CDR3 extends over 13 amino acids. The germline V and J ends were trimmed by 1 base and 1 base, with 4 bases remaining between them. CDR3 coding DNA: TGTGCCAGCAGCTTAGACGGGAACACTGAAGCTTTCTTT. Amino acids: CASSLDGNTEAFF.

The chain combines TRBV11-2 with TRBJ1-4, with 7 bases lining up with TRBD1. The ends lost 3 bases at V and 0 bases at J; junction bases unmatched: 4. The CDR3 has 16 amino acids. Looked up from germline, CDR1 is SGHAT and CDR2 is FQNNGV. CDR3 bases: TGTGCCAGCAGCTTGGGACAGCCCGCAACTAATGAAAAACTGTTTTTT. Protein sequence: CASSLGQPATNEKLFF.

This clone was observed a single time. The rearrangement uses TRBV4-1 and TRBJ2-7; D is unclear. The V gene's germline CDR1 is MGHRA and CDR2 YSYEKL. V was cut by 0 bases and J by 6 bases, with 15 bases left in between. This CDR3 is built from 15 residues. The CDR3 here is CASSQEVGGLLEQYF. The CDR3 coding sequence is TGCGCCAGCAGCCAAGAGGTAGGCGGTCTCCTCGAGCAGTACTTC.

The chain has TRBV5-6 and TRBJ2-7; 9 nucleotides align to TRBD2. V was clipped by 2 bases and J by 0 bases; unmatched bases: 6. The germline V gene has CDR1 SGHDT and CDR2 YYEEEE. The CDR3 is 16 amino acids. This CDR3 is CASSFTLAGNSYEQYF. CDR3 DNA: TGTGCCAGCAGCTTCACTCTAGCGGGGAACTCCTACGAGCAGTACTTC.

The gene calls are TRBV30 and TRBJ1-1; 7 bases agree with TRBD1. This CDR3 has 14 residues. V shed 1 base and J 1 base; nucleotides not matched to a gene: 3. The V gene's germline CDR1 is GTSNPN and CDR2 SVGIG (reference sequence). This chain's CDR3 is CAWSARQGNTEAFF. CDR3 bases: TGTGCCTGGAGTGCTAGACAGGGGAACACTGAAGCTTTCTTT.